The next 4 T cell receptor beta chains were all read from a single sample in a study of T cell clonality in common variable immunodeficiency. The repertoire was sequenced with immunoSEQ multiplex PCR; TCRdb's copy has only in-frame clones and lacks some. The sample is made up of approximately 37,000 clones, none counted only once. The sequenced sample consisted of peripheral blood mononuclear cells. These receptors were obtained from a person aged 18 to 70 in good health.

Many counts were recorded for this clone. The read halts 3 residues ahead of the CDR3 end, with the missing end drawn from the germline J gene. The chain is built from TRBV19 and TRBJ2-7; 8 positions match TRBD1. Trimming cost V 9 bases and J 3 bases; bases outside gene matches: 7. The CDR3 runs 13 residues. Germline V lookup: CDR1 LNHDA, CDR2 SQIVND (reference sequence). Partial CDR3 DNA: TGTGCCAGCGGACAGGGAATTGTCTACGAG. It translates to CASGQGIVYE. The entire CDR3 sequence reads CASGQGIVYEQYF.

This clone was observed a handful of times. Coverage ceases 3 residues before the CDR3 finishes, and the germline J gene fills in the end. The V gene is TRBV25-1, the J gene TRBJ2-7, with D maybe TRBD1 (5 bases). V lost 3 bases, J lost 0 bases, and 9 bases lay in between. This CDR3 has 14 amino acids. Germline assignment: CDR1 MGHDK and CDR2 SYGVNS. The part of the CDR3 DNA that was read is TGTGCCAGCAGTGATACAGGTAGCTCCTACGAG. Protein product: CASSDTGSSYE. The CDR3 in full is CASSDTGSSYEQYF.

This clone was detected ten times or more. The read gets to within 3 residues of the CDR3 end, and the germline J gene fills in the rest. This chain connects TRBV19 to TRBJ1-2; tentative D call: TRBD1 (5 bases). Germline assignment: CDR1 LNHDA and CDR2 SQIVND (reference sequence). The CDR3 has 12 residues. V lost 4 bases to trimming and J lost 5 bases, with 8 bases between them. The sequenced CDR3 bases are TGTGCCAGTAGTAACAGGCGTTATGGC. This codes for CASSNRRYG. The complete CDR3 protein is CASSNRRYGYTF. Full variable domain (remainder filled in from reference TRBV19 and TRBJ1-2): DGGITQSPKYLFRKEGQNVTLSCEQNLNHDAMYWYRQDPGQGLRLIYYSQIVNDFQKGDIAEGYSVSREKKESFPLTVTSAQKNPTAFYLCASSNRRYGYTFGSGTRLTVV.

On this clone itself: The read ends 3 residues shy of where the CDR3 ends; the end is completed using the germline J gene. The chain combines TRBV7-9 with TRBJ2-3; a weak D match, TRBD1 (5 bases). This CDR3 is 13 amino acids long. Germline assignment: CDR1 SEHNR and CDR2 FQNEAQ (reference sequence). Here the CDR3 reads CASSLHPEGAQYF. Incomplete CDR3 DNA: TGTGCCAGCAGCCTGCACCCCGAAGGGGCG.